Below are 9 T cell receptor beta chains sequenced from a single sample in a study of T cell responses to AZD1222 COVID-19 vaccine. Using immunoSEQ multiplex PCR, the repertoire was profiled, and TCRdb retains in-frame clones only, with some absent. Here the sample spans roughly 83,000 clones, more than 70% being singletons. The sequences come from peripheral blood, collected on day 0 of AZD1222 vaccination. The source of these receptors is an adult in good health.

The chain recombines TRBV11-2 with TRBJ1-1; the D gene is possibly TRBD1 (5 bases). This CDR3 is 15 amino acids long. Germline values: CDR1 SGHAT, CDR2 FQNNGV. Trimming stripped 5 bases from V and 0 bases from J, with 13 bases between. This chain's CDR3 is CASSPRGFVNTEAFF. In nucleotides, the CDR3 is TGTGCCAGCAGCCCAAGGGGTTTTGTGAACACTGAAGCTTTCTTT. The entire variable domain, with the rest obtained from reference TRBV11-2 and TRBJ1-1, is as follows: EAGVAQSPRYKIIEKRQSVAFWCNPISGHATLYWYQQILGQGPKLLIQFQNNGVVDDSQLPKDRFSAERLKGVDSTLKIQPAKLEDSAVYLCASSPRGFVNTEAFFGQGTRLTVV.

This chain joins TRBV28 and TRBJ1-2, with D possibly matching TRBD1 (5 bases). V gave up 1 base and J gave up 6 bases, with 21 bases separating them. The CDR3 has 17 amino acids. Germline CDR1 is MDHEN and CDR2 is SYDVKM. The CDR3 protein is CASSLSLGPLSVDGYTF. In DNA form, the CDR3 reads TGTGCCAGCAGTTTATCCCTGGGGCCTCTTTCAGTGGATGGCTACACCTTC.

V gene TRBV7-2 combines with J gene TRBJ2-7; 11 nucleotides match TRBD1. This CDR3 has 14 amino acids. V gave up 5 bases and J gave up 6 bases; unmatched junction bases: 6. Germline CDR1 and CDR2: SGHTA and FQGNSA. The CDR3 loop is CASSPRTGGGEQYF. The CDR3 coding sequence is TGTGCCAGCAGCCCAAGGACAGGGGGCGGCGAGCAGTACTTC. Using reference TRBV7-2 and TRBJ2-7 for the parts outside the CDR3, the full variable domain is GAGVSQSPSNKVTEKGKDVELRCDPISGHTALYWYRQSLGQGLEFLIYFQGNSAPDKSGLPSDRFSAERTGGSVSTLTIQRTQQEDSAVYLCASSPRTGGGEQYFGPGTRLTVT.

The chain couples TRBV9 to TRBJ2-5; D gene unclear. There are 13 residues in the CDR3. V was pared by 3 bases and J by 2 bases, with 8 bases between. The germline CDR1 and CDR2 sequences are SGDLS and YYNGEE. The CDR3 DNA sequence: TGTGCCAGCAGCGGATCAGTGCAAGAGACCCAGTACTTC. This translates into CASSGSVQETQYF.

Only a few counts were recorded for this clone. This sequence joins TRBV10-1 and TRBJ2-7, with TRBD1 as a possible D gene (6 bases). This CDR3 region has 13 residues. Trimming removed 5 bases from V and 6 bases from J, with 14 bases in between. Germline CDR1 reads WNHNN; CDR2 reads SYGVQD (reference sequence). The chain's CDR3 is CASSRQGQSEQYF. For the CDR3, the DNA is TGCGCCAGCAGTCGGCAGGGGCAGAGCGAGCAGTACTTC.

The genes are TRBV7-3 and TRBJ1-1; D not certain. Germline assignment: CDR1 SGHTA and CDR2 FQGTGA. CDR3 length: 13 amino acids. V was trimmed by 3 bases and J by 1 base, leaving 6 bases between them. CDR3 residues: CASSFAGNTEAFF. The CDR3 region has the DNA TGTGCCAGCAGCTTCGCAGGGAACACTGAAGCTTTCTTT.

The CDR3: CASRLRGDSGNTIYF. Here the CDR3 DNA reads TGTGCCAGCAGGCTGAGGGGGGACTCTGGAAACACCATATATTTT. The gene calls are TRBV2 and TRBJ1-3; D may be TRBD1 (6 bases). Trimming took off 6 bases at V and 0 bases at J, with 12 bases between the two ends. The CDR3 covers 15 residues. The germline CDR1 and CDR2 sequences are SNHLY and FYNNEI.

V and J are TRBV3-1 (or the pseudogene TRBV3-2) and TRBJ1-1, with TRBD1 as a possible D gene (6 bases). Germline V CDR1 and CDR2: LGHDT, YNNKEL (reference sequence). The CDR3 has 11 residues. The V gene lost 3 bases and the J gene lost 7 bases, with 6 bases spanning the gap. Here the CDR3 DNA reads TGTGCCAGCAGCCACAGGGGTGAAGCTTTCTTT. Translated: CASSHRGEAFF.

CDR3 protein: CASSVESRPTDTQYF. CDR3 sequence (DNA): TGTGCCAGCAGCGTAGAAAGCAGACCCACAGATACGCAGTATTTT. The chain recombines TRBV9 with TRBJ2-3, with D unresolved. The germline V gene encodes CDR1 SGDLS and CDR2 YYNGEE. The CDR3 loop spans 15 amino acids. Trimming removed 0 bases from V and 2 bases from J, with 10 bases in between.